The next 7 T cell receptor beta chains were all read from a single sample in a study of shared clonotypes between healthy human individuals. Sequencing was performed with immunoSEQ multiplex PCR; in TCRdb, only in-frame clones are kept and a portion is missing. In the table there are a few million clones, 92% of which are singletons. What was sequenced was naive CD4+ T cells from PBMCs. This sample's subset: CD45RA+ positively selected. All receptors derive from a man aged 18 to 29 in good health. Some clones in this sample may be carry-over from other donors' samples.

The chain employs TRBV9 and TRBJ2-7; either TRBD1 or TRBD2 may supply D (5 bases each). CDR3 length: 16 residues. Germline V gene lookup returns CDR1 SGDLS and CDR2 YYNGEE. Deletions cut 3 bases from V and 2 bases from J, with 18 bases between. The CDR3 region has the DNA TGTGCCAGCAGCGAGAGGGGCAGTGCTTCCCCCTACGAGCAGTACTTC. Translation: CASSERGSASPYEQYF.

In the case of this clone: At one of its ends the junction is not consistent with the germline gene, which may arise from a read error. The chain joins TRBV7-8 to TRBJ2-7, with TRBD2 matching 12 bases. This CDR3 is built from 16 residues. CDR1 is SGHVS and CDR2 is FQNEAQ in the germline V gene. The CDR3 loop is CASSLNAGLAGPEEYF. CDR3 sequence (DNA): TGTGCCAGCAGCTTGAATGCGGGACTAGCGGGTCCCGAGGAGTACTTC.

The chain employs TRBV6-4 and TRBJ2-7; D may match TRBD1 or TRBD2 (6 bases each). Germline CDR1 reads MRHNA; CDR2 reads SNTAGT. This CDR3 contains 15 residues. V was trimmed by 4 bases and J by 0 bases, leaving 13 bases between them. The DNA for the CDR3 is TGTGCCAGCAGTGTTGAGGGGGGCGCCTCCTACGAGCAGTACTTC. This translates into CASSVEGGASYEQYF.

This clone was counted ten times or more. As DNA, the CDR3 is TGCGCCAGCAGCCAAGGGGTTATTTGGCGGGAGGAACCCTCCTACGAGCAGTACTTC. This codes for CASSQGVIWREEPSYEQYF. V and J are TRBV4-3 and TRBJ2-7; 8 nucleotides align to TRBD2. J was trimmed by 0 bases and V by 1 base; bases with no gene match: 14. The CDR3 spans 19 residues. Germline CDR1 and CDR2: LGHNA and YSLEER.

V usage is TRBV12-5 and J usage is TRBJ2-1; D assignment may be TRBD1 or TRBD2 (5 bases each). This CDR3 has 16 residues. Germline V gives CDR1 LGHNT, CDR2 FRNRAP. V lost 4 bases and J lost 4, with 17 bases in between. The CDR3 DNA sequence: TGTGCTAGTGGTTCAGGAACAAGGGGACCTTACAATGAGCAGTTCTTC. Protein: CASGSGTRGPYNEQFF.

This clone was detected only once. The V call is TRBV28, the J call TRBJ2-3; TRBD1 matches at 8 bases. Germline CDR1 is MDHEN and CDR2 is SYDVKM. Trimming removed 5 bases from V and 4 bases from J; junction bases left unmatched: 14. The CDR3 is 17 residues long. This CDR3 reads CASSPPIGRGLADTQYF. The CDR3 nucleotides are TGTGCCAGCAGTCCCCCTATAGGCAGGGGGCTGGCAGATACGCAGTATTTT. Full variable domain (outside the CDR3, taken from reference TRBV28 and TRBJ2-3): DVKVTQSSRYLVKRTGEKVFLECVQDMDHENMFWYRQDPGLGLRLIYFSYDVKMKEKGDIPEGYSVSREKKERFSLILESASTNQTSMYLCASSPPIGRGLADTQYFGPGTRLTVL.

The CDR3 nucleotides are TGTGCCAGCAGCAAACTAGCGGGAGGGAACTTTAACACCGGGGAGCTGTTTTTT. Translated: CASSKLAGGNFNTGELFF. This chain connects TRBV25-1 to TRBJ2-2; 13 bases fit TRBD2. Germline V gene sequence: CDR1 MGHDK, CDR2 SYGVNS. Unmatched junction bases numbered 9, after V lost 6 bases and J lost 2 bases. There are 18 residues in the CDR3.